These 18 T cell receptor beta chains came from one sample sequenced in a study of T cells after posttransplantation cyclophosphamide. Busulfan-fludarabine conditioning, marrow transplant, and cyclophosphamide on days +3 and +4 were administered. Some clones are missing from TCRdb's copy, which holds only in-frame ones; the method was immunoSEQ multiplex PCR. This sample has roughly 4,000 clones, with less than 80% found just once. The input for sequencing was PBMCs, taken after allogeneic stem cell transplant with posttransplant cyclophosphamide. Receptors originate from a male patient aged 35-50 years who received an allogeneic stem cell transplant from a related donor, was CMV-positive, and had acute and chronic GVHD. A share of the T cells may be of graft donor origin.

The CDR3 loop is CASSQDTGTSSTDTQYF. The DNA for the CDR3 is TGCGCCAGCAGCCAAGACACCGGGACTTCTAGCACAGATACGCAGTATTTT. This sequence joins TRBV4-3 and TRBJ2-3, with TRBD2 as a possible D gene (6 bases). This CDR3 spans 17 amino acids. CDR1 is LGHNA and CDR2 is YSLEER in the germline V gene. The V and J ends lost 0 bases and 0 bases respectively, with 13 bases between them.

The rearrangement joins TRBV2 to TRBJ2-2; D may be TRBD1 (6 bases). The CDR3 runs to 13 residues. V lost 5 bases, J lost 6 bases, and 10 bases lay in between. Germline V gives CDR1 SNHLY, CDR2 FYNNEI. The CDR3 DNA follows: TGTGCCAGCAGTAACACAGGGTCCGGGGAGCTGTTTTTT. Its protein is CASSNTGSGELFF.

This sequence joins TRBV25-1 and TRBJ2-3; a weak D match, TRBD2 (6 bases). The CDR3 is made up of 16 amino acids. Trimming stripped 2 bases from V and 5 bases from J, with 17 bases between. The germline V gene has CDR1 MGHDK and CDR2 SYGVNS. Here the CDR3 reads CASSELLAGLVDTQYF. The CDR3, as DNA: TGTGCCAGCAGTGAACTACTAGCTGGACTTGTAGATACGCAGTATTTT. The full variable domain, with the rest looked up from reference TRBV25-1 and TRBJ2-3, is EADIYQTPRYLVIGTGKKITLECSQTMGHDKMYWYQQDPGMELHLIHYSYGVNSTEKGDLSSESTVSRIRTEHFPLTLESARPSHTSQYLCASSELLAGLVDTQYFGPGTRLTVL.

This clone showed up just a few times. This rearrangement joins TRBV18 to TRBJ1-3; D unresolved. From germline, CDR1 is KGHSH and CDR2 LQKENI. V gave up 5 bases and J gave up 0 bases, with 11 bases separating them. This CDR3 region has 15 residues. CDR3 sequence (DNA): TGTGCCAGCTCAGAGGTGGCCTCCTCTGGAAACACCATATATTTT. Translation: CASSEVASSGNTIYF.

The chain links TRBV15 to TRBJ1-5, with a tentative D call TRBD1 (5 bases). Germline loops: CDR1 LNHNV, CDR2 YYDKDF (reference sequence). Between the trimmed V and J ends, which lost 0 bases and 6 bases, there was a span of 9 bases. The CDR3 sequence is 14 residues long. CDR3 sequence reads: CATSREGGVQPQHF. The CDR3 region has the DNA TGTGCCACCAGCAGAGAGGGAGGGGTTCAGCCCCAGCATTTT.

The CDR3 DNA is TGTGCCAGCTCACCCGCGGGGCGGGGGACTGAAGCTTTCTTT. Its protein is CASSPAGRGTEAFF. The rearrangement links TRBV18 to TRBJ1-1, with D possibly matching TRBD1 (5 bases). Germline CDR1 KGHSH, CDR2 LQKENI. Between the trimmed V and J ends, which lost 3 bases and 5 bases, there was a span of 13 bases. The CDR3 loop spans 14 amino acids.

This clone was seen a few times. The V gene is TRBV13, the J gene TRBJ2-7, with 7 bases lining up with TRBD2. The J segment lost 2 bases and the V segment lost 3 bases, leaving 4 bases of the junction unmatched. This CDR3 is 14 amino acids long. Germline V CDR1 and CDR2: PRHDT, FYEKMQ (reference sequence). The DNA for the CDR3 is TGTGCCAGCAGCTTCCGACTAGCTCCCTACGAGCAGTACTTC. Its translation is CASSFRLAPYEQYF.

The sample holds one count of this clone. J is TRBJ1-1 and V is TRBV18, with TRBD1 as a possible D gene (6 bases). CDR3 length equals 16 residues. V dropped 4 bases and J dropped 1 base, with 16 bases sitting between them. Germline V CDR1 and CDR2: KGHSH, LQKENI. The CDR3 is CASSLSKDRENTEAFF. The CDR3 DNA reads TGTGCCAGCTCACTATCTAAGGACAGAGAGAACACTGAAGCTTTCTTT.

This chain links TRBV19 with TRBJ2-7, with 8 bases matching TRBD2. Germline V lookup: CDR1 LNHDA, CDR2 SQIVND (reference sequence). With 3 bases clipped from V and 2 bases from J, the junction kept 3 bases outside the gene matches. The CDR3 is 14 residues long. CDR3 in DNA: TGTGCCAGTAGTATCGGGAGGGAACCCTACGAGCAGTACTTC. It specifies CASSIGREPYEQYF.

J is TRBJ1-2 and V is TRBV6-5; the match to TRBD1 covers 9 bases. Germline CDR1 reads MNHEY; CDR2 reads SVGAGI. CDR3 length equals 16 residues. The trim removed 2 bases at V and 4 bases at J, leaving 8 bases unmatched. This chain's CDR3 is CASSYQGQGPGYGYTF. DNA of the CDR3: TGTGCCAGCAGTTACCAGGGACAGGGTCCGGGCTATGGCTACACCTTC.

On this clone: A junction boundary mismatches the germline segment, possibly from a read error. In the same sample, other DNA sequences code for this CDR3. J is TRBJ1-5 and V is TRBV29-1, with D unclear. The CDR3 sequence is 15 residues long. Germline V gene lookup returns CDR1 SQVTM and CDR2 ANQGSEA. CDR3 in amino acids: CSVQEESVRRQPQHF. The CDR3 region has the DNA TGCAGCGTTCAAGAGGAGAGTGTCCGCCGTCAGCCCCAGCATTTT.

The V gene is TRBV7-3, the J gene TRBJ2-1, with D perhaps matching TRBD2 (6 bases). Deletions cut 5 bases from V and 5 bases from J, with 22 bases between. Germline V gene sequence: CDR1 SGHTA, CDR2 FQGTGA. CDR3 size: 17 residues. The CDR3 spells CASSPDAGLTGNNEQFF. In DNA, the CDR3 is TGTGCCAGCAGCCCCGACGCTGGACTAACAGGCAACAATGAGCAGTTCTTC.

In DNA, the CDR3 is TGTGCCAGCTCACCACCGGGACTGAAGGTCGGCGAGCAGTACTTC. It codes for CASSPPGLKVGEQYF. This chain links TRBV18 with TRBJ2-7; perhaps TRBD2 as D (6 bases). The V end lost 0 bases, the J end lost 6 bases, and 15 bases lay between the germline ends. Germline-derived CDR1 and CDR2 are KGHSH and LQKENI. The CDR3 runs 15 residues.

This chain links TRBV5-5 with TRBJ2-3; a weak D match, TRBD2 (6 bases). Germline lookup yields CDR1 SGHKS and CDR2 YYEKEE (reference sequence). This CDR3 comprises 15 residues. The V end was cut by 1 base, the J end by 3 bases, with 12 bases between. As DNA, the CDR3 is TGTGCCAGCAGCTTGTTCCCTAGCGATACAGATACGCAGTATTTT. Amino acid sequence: CASSLFPSDTDTQYF.

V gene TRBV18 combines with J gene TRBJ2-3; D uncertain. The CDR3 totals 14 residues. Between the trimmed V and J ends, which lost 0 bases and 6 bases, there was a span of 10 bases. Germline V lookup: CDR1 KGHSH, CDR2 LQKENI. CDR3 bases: TGTGCCAGCTCACCACCCTACCCATCTGATACGCAGTATTTT. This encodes CASSPPYPSDTQYF.

As DNA, the CDR3 is TGTGCCAGCAGCAAACTCTCCCGACAGGGAAAGGATTCACCCCTCCACTTT. Translating gives CASSKLSRQGKDSPLHF. The chain couples TRBV21-1 to TRBJ1-6; the D call of TRBD1 is as the table states it, not checked on the DNA. TRBV21-1 is an annotated pseudogene. The CDR3 sequence is 17 residues long.

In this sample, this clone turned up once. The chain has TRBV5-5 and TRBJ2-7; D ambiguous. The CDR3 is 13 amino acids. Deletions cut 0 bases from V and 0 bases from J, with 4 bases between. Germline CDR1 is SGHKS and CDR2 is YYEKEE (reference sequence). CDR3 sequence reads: CASSLASSYEQYF. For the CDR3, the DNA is TGTGCCAGCAGCTTGGCCAGCTCCTACGAGCAGTACTTC.

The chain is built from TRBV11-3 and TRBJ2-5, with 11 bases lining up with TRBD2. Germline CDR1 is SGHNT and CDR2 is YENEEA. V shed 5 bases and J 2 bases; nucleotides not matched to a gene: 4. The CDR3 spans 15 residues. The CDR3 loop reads CASSPRTSGQETQYF. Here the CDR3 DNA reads TGTGCCAGCAGCCCCAGGACTAGCGGGCAAGAGACCCAGTACTTC.